These 30 T cell receptor beta chains came from one sample sequenced in a study of T cell repertoires and leukemia-associated antigens. TCRdb re-called the 5' RACE reads through MiXCR, storing one row per CDR3 protein. Among about 15,000 distinct CDR3 sequences listed, roughly 38% were seen once. No antigen is known for these receptors. The specimen was CD3+ T cells sorted from blood and cultured. These TCRs come from a female donor in good health.

This clonotype occurred many times. The chain couples TRBV20-1 to TRBJ2-3; maybe TRBD2 (5 bases). The ends were cut back, 3 bases at V and 5 bases at J, with 18 bases in the middle. Germline values: CDR1 DFQATT, CDR2 SNEGSKA (reference sequence). This CDR3 contains 15 residues. The CDR3 DNA reads TGCAGTGCTAGTGCGCCCGGGTCGGGGTTAGATACGCAGTATTTT. Protein: CSASAPGSGLDTQYF.

By sample fraction, this clonotype is medium-sized (0.01 to 0.1%). The chain has TRBV5-1 and TRBJ2-5; tentative D call: TRBD2 (7 bases). The CDR3 loop spans 15 amino acids. CDR1 is SGHRS and CDR2 is YFSETQ in the germline V gene. Trimming stripped 1 base from V and 4 bases from J, with 14 bases between. The CDR3 reads CASSLQGGGRETQYF. In DNA, the CDR3 is TGCGCCAGCAGCTTGCAGGGAGGGGGTCGAGAGACCCAGTACTTC.

With respect to this clonotype: This may stem from a read error, because a much larger clone lies one nucleotide away. The chain links TRBV7-3 to TRBJ2-1; 8 nucleotides align to TRBD2. Germline-derived CDR1 and CDR2 are SGHTA and FQGTGA. The CDR3 runs to 15 residues. CDR3 DNA: TGTGCCAGCAGCTCGACTAGCGCGTTGGTGCATGAGCAGCTCTTC. Translating gives CASSSTSALVHEQLF.

This clonotype counts as medium-sized. The rearrangement links TRBV5-1 to TRBJ2-7; TRBD1 might be the D (6 bases). V lost 0 bases and J 3 bases, leaving 10 bases between the germline ends. This CDR3 is built from 14 residues. Germline CDR1 SGHRS, CDR2 YFSETQ. The CDR3 spells CASSLDRVNYEQYF. The CDR3 DNA reads as TGCGCCAGCAGCTTGGACAGGGTCAACTACGAGCAGTACTTC.

Sample share makes this clonotype medium-sized. The CDR3 region is CSAIPLSGLNRLTDTQYF. The CDR3 DNA sequence: TGCAGTGCTATTCCTCTCTCGGGCTTGAACAGACTCACAGATACGCAGTATTTT. The chain is built from TRBV20-1 and TRBJ2-3; D not certain. The CDR3 length is 18 residues. V was shortened by 4 bases and J by 2 bases, with 25 bases between the two germline ends. Germline values: CDR1 DFQATT, CDR2 SNEGSKA (reference sequence).

This clonotype was recorded many times. V and J are TRBV5-1 and TRBJ1-2; the D gene is possibly TRBD1 (5 bases). Trimming took off 3 bases at V and 4 bases at J, with 13 bases between the two ends. The CDR3 contains 14 residues. CDR1 is SGHRS and CDR2 is YFSETQ in the germline V gene. The CDR3 nucleotides read TGCGCCAGCAGCTATGAGGGGATCGGCTATGGCTACACCTTC. Its translation is CASSYEGIGYGYTF.

The chain joins TRBV5-1 to TRBJ2-7; perhaps TRBD2 as D (5 bases). CDR1 is SGHRS and CDR2 is YFSETQ in the germline V gene. V gave up 4 bases and J gave up 2 bases, with 10 bases separating them. The CDR3 covers 13 residues. The CDR3 DNA reads TGCGCCAGCAGCCTCGGGATTACCTACGAGCAGTACTTC. This gives the protein CASSLGITYEQYF.

With respect to this clonotype: The conserved closing phenylalanine or tryptophan is absent in this CDR3, likely reflecting a read error. The CDR3, as DNA: TGTGCCTGGAGCCTAACCGAGGTGGATGGCTACACCCTC. This encodes CAWSLTEVDGYTL. The V call is TRBV30, the J call TRBJ1-2; D unclear. V gave up 3 bases and J gave up 6 bases, with 14 bases separating them. The germline gives CDR1 GTSNPN, CDR2 SVGIG (reference sequence). The CDR3 totals 13 residues.

The rearrangement links TRBV5-1 to TRBJ1-3, with D possibly matching TRBD1 (6 bases). There are 17 residues in the CDR3. Per the germline V gene, CDR1 is SGHRS and CDR2 is YFSETQ. The V end was cut by 0 bases, the J end by 0 bases, with 13 bases between. The CDR3 reads CASSLDGGQNSGNTIYF. CDR3 coding DNA: TGCGCCAGCAGCTTGGATGGGGGGCAGAACTCTGGAAACACCATATATTTT.

This clonotype is categorized as medium-sized. V usage is TRBV5-6 and J usage is TRBJ2-3; 9 nucleotides line up with TRBD1. This CDR3 has 15 residues. Losses at the gene ends were 4 bases for V and 3 bases for J; bases not matched to a gene: 6. Germline CDR1 is SGHDT and CDR2 is YYEEEE. The CDR3 DNA follows: TGTGCCAGCAGCGCCCGGGACAGGGTTACAGATACGCAGTATTTT. It encodes CASSARDRVTDTQYF.

This clonotype is labeled medium-sized. In DNA form, the CDR3 reads TGTGCCAGCAGCCATCTCCCCGAGGGGGGGTCCACCTTC. Amino acid sequence: CASSHLPEGGSTF. This sequence joins TRBV4-2 and TRBJ1-2; a possible D gene is TRBD1 (6 bases). The CDR3 sequence is 13 residues long. Germline CDR1 and CDR2: LGHNA and YNFKEQ. Trimming took off 3 bases at V and 13 bases at J, with 18 bases between the two ends.

CDR3 amino acids: CADSPDRYNQPQHF. The CDR3 nucleotides are TGTGCCGACAGCCCGGACAGGTACAATCAGCCCCAGCATTTT. The chain combines TRBV7-2 with TRBJ1-5; 7 positions agree with TRBD1. Trimming took 11 bases from V and 3 from J; bases not matched to a gene: 10. Germline lookup yields CDR1 SGHTA and CDR2 FQGNSA. The CDR3 runs to 14 residues.

On this clonotype: A junction end diverges from the germline sequence, so it may reflect a read error. The genes are TRBV2 and TRBJ1-2; D remains unclear. Germline-derived CDR1 and CDR2 are SNHLY and FYNNEI. CDR3 length: 14 amino acids. The CDR3 DNA is TGTGCCAGCAGTGTGAGCGGAACTAACTACGGCTACACCTTC. It encodes CASSVSGTNYGYTF.

This clonotype showed up many times. V is TRBV5-1 and J is TRBJ2-7; the D call may be TRBD1 or TRBD2 (6 bases each). V was clipped by 4 bases and J by 6 bases, with 23 bases between them. The CDR3 runs 16 residues. Germline CDR1 and CDR2: SGHRS and YFSETQ. The CDR3 region is CASSPARGAALGEQYF. The CDR3 region has the DNA TGCGCCAGCAGCCCGGCGAGGGGGGCGGCGTTAGGCGAGCAGTACTTC.

This clonotype appeared a few times. The chain joins TRBV5-1 to TRBJ2-7; D is unclear. Trimming took off 2 bases at V and 3 bases at J, with 3 bases between the two ends. Per the germline V gene, CDR1 is SGHRS and CDR2 is YFSETQ. This CDR3 comprises 11 residues. CDR3 in amino acids: CASSLYYEQYF. The CDR3 coding sequence is TGCGCCAGCAGCTTATACTACGAGCAGTACTTC.

This clonotype ranks as medium-sized. The chain uses TRBV12-3 or TRBV12-4 and TRBJ2-1; maybe TRBD2 (6 bases). The length of the CDR3 is 13 residues. Trimming stripped 1 base from V and 9 bases from J, with 10 bases between. The CDR3 bases are TGTGCCAGCAGTTTAGGGACTAATCTTGAGCAGTTCTTC. This codes for CASSLGTNLEQFF.

This clonotype was seen repeatedly, ten times or more. V gene TRBV7-2 combines with J gene TRBJ2-3; D may correspond to TRBD1 or TRBD2 (5 bases each). The CDR3 consists of 15 residues. The germline CDR1 and CDR2 sequences are SGHTA and FQGNSA. Trimming shortened V by 5 bases and J by 2 bases, and 14 bases separated the two germline ends. CDR3 protein: CASSRGRTYTDTQYF. The DNA for the CDR3 is TGTGCCAGCAGCCGGGGACGGACGTACACAGATACGCAGTATTTT.

Turning to this clonotype: One junction end does not reproduce the germline sequence, and a read error may be involved. The chain links TRBV15 to TRBJ2-4, with D possibly being TRBD1 or TRBD2 (5 bases each). The CDR3 is 16 amino acids. Germline lookup yields CDR1 LNHNV and CDR2 YYDKDF (reference sequence). The CDR3, as DNA: TGTGCCACCGGCCCGGGGCAGGGCTTTTTAAGGAACATTCAGCACTTC. This sequence encodes CATGPGQGFLRNIQHF.

This clonotype qualifies as medium-sized. This rearrangement joins TRBV20-1 to TRBJ2-1; tentative D call: TRBD2 (6 bases). The length of the CDR3 is 16 residues. CDR1 is DFQATT, CDR2 SNEGSKA, per germline (reference sequence). Trimming left V 6 bases short and J 0 bases short, with 18 bases between. The CDR3 loop is CSATHLAVISYNEQFF. The DNA of the CDR3 is TGCAGTGCAACCCATTTAGCGGTGATCTCCTACAATGAGCAGTTCTTC.

About this clonotype: One end of the junction does not line up with germline, which may come from a read error. The rearrangement uses TRBV5-4 and TRBJ2-3; a possible D gene is TRBD2 (6 bases). Germline CDR1 SGHNT, CDR2 YYREEE (reference sequence). This CDR3 comprises 16 residues. CDR3 loop: CASSLEGGISTDMQYF. DNA for the CDR3: TGCGCCAGCAGCTTGGAGGGCGGGATTAGCACAGATATGCAGTATTTT.

The J gene is TRBJ2-1, the V gene TRBV20-1; 14 nucleotides match TRBD2. The germline V gene encodes CDR1 DFQATT and CDR2 SNEGSKA (reference sequence). The junction had 7 bases not matched to a gene; V was cut back by 5 bases and J by 1 base. There are 17 residues in the CDR3. CDR3 sequence reads: CSAGLAGGPESYNEQFF. CDR3 DNA sequence: TGCAGTGCTGGACTAGCGGGAGGTCCCGAATCCTACAATGAGCAGTTCTTC.

Worth noting for this clonotype: At one of its ends the junction is not consistent with the germline gene, which may arise from a read error. The chain is built from TRBV29-1 and TRBJ2-1; D remains unclear. CDR3 length: 11 amino acids. Germline loops: CDR1 SQVTM, CDR2 ANQGSEA. The CDR3 loop is CSVELYNERFF. CDR3 DNA sequence: TGCAGCGTGGAACTGTACAATGAGCGGTTCTTC.

Notes on this clonotype: This may stem from a read error, because a much larger clone lies one nucleotide away. V gene TRBV5-5 combines with J gene TRBJ2-5; D gene uncertain. The CDR3 extends over 12 amino acids. Germline V gene sequence: CDR1 SGHKS, CDR2 YYEKEE (reference sequence). The CDR3 DNA reads TGTGCCAGCAGCTTGGATCTCGAGACCCAGCACTTC. Translating it yields CASSLDLETQHF. Full variable domain (rest looked up from reference TRBV5-5 and TRBJ2-5): DAGVTQSPTHLIKTRGQQVTLRCSPISGHKSVSWYQQVLGQGPQFIFQYYEKEERGRGNFPDRFSARQFPNYSSELNVNALLLGDSALYLCASSLDLETQHFGPGTRLLVL.

This sequence joins TRBV29-1 and TRBJ1-1; a weak D match, TRBD1 (5 bases). Trimming left V 5 bases short and J 11 bases short, with 21 bases between. Germline lookup yields CDR1 SQVTM and CDR2 ANQGSEA. The CDR3 contains 13 residues. This CDR3 reads CSVFRDQYATAFF. DNA of the CDR3: TGCAGCGTTTTTAGGGACCAGTACGCCACGGCTTTCTTT.

This clonotype was found a few times. This sequence may be a read error, since a much larger clone differs from it by one base. The CDR3 sequence is CAWSRSLQASSYNEQFF. Written as DNA, the CDR3 is TGTGCCTGGAGCAGGAGCCTCCAGGCCAGCTCCTACAATGAGCAGTTCTTC. J is TRBJ2-1 and V is TRBV30; no clear D. This CDR3 has 17 residues. The V and J ends lost 3 bases and 0 bases respectively, with 18 bases between them. Germline CDR1 GTSNPN, CDR2 SVGIG (reference sequence).

About this clonotype itself: Germline and junction disagree at one end, which may indicate a read error. This rearrangement joins TRBV5-1 to TRBJ2-2, with D tentatively TRBD2 (5 bases). The CDR3 is made up of 14 amino acids. Germline values: CDR1 SGHRS, CDR2 YFSETQ. The CDR3 is CASSLEPNTGKLFF. The CDR3 DNA sequence: TGCGCCAGCAGCTTGGAACCGAACACCGGGAAGCTGTTTTTT.

This clonotype is labeled medium-sized. This chain uses TRBV29-1 with TRBJ2-7; 7 nucleotides line up with TRBD1. The CDR3 runs 12 residues. Germline trimming cut 6 bases from V and 2 bases from J; bases unmatched to any gene: 4. Germline V CDR1 and CDR2: SQVTM, ANQGSEA. As DNA, the CDR3 is TGCAGCGTGGGACAGTCCACCTACGAGCAGTACTTC. Translating gives CSVGQSTYEQYF.

As concerns this clonotype: No conserved phenylalanine or tryptophan ends this CDR3, so it is likely a read error. The chain links TRBV7-6 to TRBJ2-2, with 16 bases matching TRBD2. The V gene's germline CDR1 is SGHVS and CDR2 FNYEAQ. The length of the CDR3 is 17 residues. Here the CDR3 reads CASSSPGLAGGAGELFL. CDR3 nucleotides: TGTGCCAGCAGCTCACCGGGACTAGCGGGAGGGGCCGGAGAGCTGTTTCTT.

The chain couples TRBV6-5 to TRBJ2-7; D is undetermined. In germline, CDR1 is MNHEY, CDR2 SVGAGI. The CDR3 length is 16 residues. Trimming removed 2 bases at V and 4 bases at J, with 18 bases between. The CDR3 here is CASSYKFASPPYEQYF. The CDR3 DNA reads TGTGCCAGCAGTTACAAATTTGCCAGTCCCCCTTACGAGCAGTACTTC.

This clonotype was seen a single time. The chain recombines TRBV20-1 with TRBJ2-7; the D call may be TRBD1 or TRBD2 (5 bases each). The germline CDR1 and CDR2 sequences are DFQATT and SNEGSKA (reference sequence). The CDR3 contains 12 residues. Trimming cost V 7 bases and J 3 bases, with 13 bases left between them. The CDR3: CSGERGIYEQYF. DNA of the CDR3: TGCAGTGGGGAGAGGGGCATCTACGAGCAGTACTTC.